This is a list of T cell receptor beta chains from one sample in a study of blood T cell repertoires in COVID-19. Sequencing used immunoSEQ multiplex PCR; TCRdb keeps in-frame clones, though not all of them. The sample has 98,000 or so clones, about nine tenths seen once. The specimen was peripheral blood. These receptors were collected from a man aged 50-60 years with acute or convalescent COVID-19. The CDR3 runs from the conserved cysteine through the conserved F or W. A D gene is named only where the DNA matches it firmly. Not every row has a clone size; where given, it reads once, few, many or a size class.

TRBJ2-5	TRBV5-6	.	13	.	TGTGCCAGCAGCTTGCGAGAAGTCGAGACCCAGTACTTC	CASSLREVETQYF
TRBJ2-5	TRBV29-1	.	15	TRBD1	TGCAGCGTTGGGAGGGACAGGGGGCCTCAAGAGACCCAGTACTTC	CSVGRDRGPQETQYF
TRBJ2-4	TRBV18	.	14	.	TGTGCCAGCTCATCTAACTCAAAAATCGACATTCAGTACTTC	CASSSNSKIDIQYF
TRBJ2-7	TRBV10-1	.	13	TRBD2	TGCGCCAGCGGTCCAGCGGGAGGGCGCGTGCAGTACTTC	CASGPAGGRVQYF
TRBJ1-1	TRBV7-8	.	13	.	TGTGCCAGCAGCTTATACCAAACACGTGAAGCTTTCTTT	CASSLYQTREAFF
TRBJ2-5	TRBV24-1	.	15	.	TGTGCCACCAGTGATTCGACAGACCTTAGGGAGACCCAGTACTTC	CATSDSTDLRETQYF
TRBJ1-2	TRBV29-1	.	15	.	TGCAGCGTTGAAGATCCCGGGGGGTACAACTATGGCTACACCTTC	CSVEDPGGYNYGYTF
TRBJ2-2	TRBV2	.	15	.	TGTGCCAGCAGTCCAATAGGTCGGGACACCGGGGAGCTGTTTTTT	CASSPIGRDTGELFF
TRBJ1-1	TRBV29-1	.	14	.	TGCAGCGTTGGCGCGTCGCATAGGAACACTGAAGCTTTCTTT	CSVGASHRNTEAFF
TRBJ2-6	TRBV10-1	once	14	.	TGCGCCAGCAGCCCAAACTCTGGGGCCAACGTCCTGACTTTC	CASSPNSGANVLTF
TRBJ2-7	TRBV30	.	14	.	TGTGCCTGGAGTCAAGGGGGAACTATGGGCGAGCAGTACTTC	CAWSQGGTMGEQYF
TRBJ2-3	TRBV2	.	16	.	TGTGCCAGCAGTCGACAGGTAGTTACTAGCACAGATACGCAGTATTTT	CASSRQVVTSTDTQYF
TRBJ1-4	TRBV3-1/TRBV3-2	once	14	.	TGTGCCAGCAGCCCTCCGGGGTCTAATGAAAAACTGTTTTTT	CASSPPGSNEKLFF
TRBJ2-7	TRBV19	.	15	TRBD2	TGTGCCAGTAGTATGGCGGCTAGCGGGCTCTACGAGCAGTACTTC	CASSMAASGLYEQYF
TRBJ2-2	TRBV5-1	.	14	.	TGCGCCAGCAGCTTGGTACCCGGGTCCGGGGAGCTGTTTTTT	CASSLVPGSGELFF
TRBJ1-3	TRBV14	.	14	.	TGTGCCAGCAGAGGAGATGGATCCGGAAACACCATATATTTT	CASRGDGSGNTIYF
TRBJ2-1	TRBV7-9	.	16	TRBD2	TGTGCCAGCAGCTTAGCCACTAGCGGGCCTTACAATGAGCAGTTCTTC	CASSLATSGPYNEQFF
TRBJ2-7	TRBV7-9	.	16	TRBD1	TGTGCCAGCAGCCTCACCGGGACAGGACCTTCGTGGGAGCAGTACTTC	CASSLTGTGPSWEQYF
TRBJ2-7	TRBV7-9	.	15	.	TGTGCCAGCAGCTTAGGCGGAGGGAGCTCCTACGAGCAGTACTTC	CASSLGGGSSYEQYF
TRBJ1-1	TRBV5-1	.	14	TRBD1	TGCGCCAGCAGACAGACAGGGTTGAACACTGAAGCTTTCTTT	CASRQTGLNTEAFF
TRBJ1-5	TRBV10-3	.	14	.	TGTGCCATCAGTGAATGGGGCAGCAATCAGCCCCAGCATTTT	CAISEWGSNQPQHF
TRBJ2-1	TRBV5-1	.	16	TRBD2	TGCGCCAGCAGCTTGGTACCGGGACTAGCGGATCTTGAGCAGTTCTTC	CASSLVPGLADLEQFF
TRBJ2-7	TRBV20-1	.	11	TRBD1	TGCAGTGCTTTCCGACAGGGTGAGCAGTACTTC	CSAFRQGEQYF
TRBJ1-4	TRBV28	.	15	TRBD1	TGTGCCAGTCGGCCAGCCGGGACAGTGGGTGAAAAACTGTTTTTT	CASRPAGTVGEKLFF
TRBJ1-4	TRBV12-2	.	17	.	TGTGCAAGTCGCTTAGCAGAGGACAGGGAGCTTAACGAAAAACTGTTTTTT	CASRLAEDRELNEKLFF
TRBJ2-5	TRBV6-1	once	14	TRBD2	TGTGCCAGCAGTGAACTAGCGGGAGATGGGACCCAGTACTTC	CASSELAGDGTQYF
TRBJ2-5	TRBV28	.	14	TRBD2	TGTGCCAGCAGGATAGCGGGAAAGAGGGAGACCCAGTACTTC	CASRIAGKRETQYF
TRBJ1-2	TRBV10-3	.	13	.	TGTGCCACCAGAGTTGAGGGGGACTATGGCTACACCTTC	CATRVEGDYGYTF
TRBJ2-7	TRBV3-1/TRBV3-2	once	14	.	TGTGCCAGCAGCCAATCGGGCGGGACTTACGAGCAGTACTTC	CASSQSGGTYEQYF
TRBJ2-5	TRBV19	.	16	TRBD1	TGTGCCAGTAGCCCCCACACAGGGGGGTCGCAAGAGACCCAGTACTTC	CASSPHTGGSQETQYF
TRBJ2-3	TRBV30	.	13	TRBD1	TGTGCCTCATGGGGGACAGGCACAGATACGCAGTATTTT	CASWGTGTDTQYF
TRBJ2-7	TRBV11-2	.	15	.	TGTGCCAGCAGCTTAGAGGGGCGGGGATTCTACGAGCAGTACTTC	CASSLEGRGFYEQYF
TRBJ1-4	TRBV5-1	.	15	.	TGCGCCAGCAGCTCAGGGGCGACAACTAATGAAAAACTGTTTTTT	CASSSGATTNEKLFF
TRBJ2-7	TRBV11-2	.	15	TRBD2	TGTGCCAGCAGCCCCGGACTAGCGGGAACCTACGAGCAGTACTTC	CASSPGLAGTYEQYF
TRBJ2-2	TRBV5-1	.	16	TRBD2	TGCGCCAGCAGCTTTAAGCTAGCGGGGAACACCGGGGAGCTGTTTTTT	CASSFKLAGNTGELFF
TRBJ1-5	TRBV6-6	once	15	.	TGTGCCAGCAGTCTACAGGGTTTGAGAAATCAGCCCCAGCATTTT	CASSLQGLRNQPQHF
TRBJ1-3	TRBV4-1	.	15	.	TGCGCCAGCAGCCATACCAGGGGATCTGGAAACACCATATATTTT	CASSHTRGSGNTIYF
TRBJ2-1	TRBV10-3	once	15	TRBD2	TGTGCCATCAGTGCGCGGCTAGCGGGAGGGAATGAGCAGTTCTTC	CAISARLAGGNEQFF
TRBJ2-1	TRBV13	.	16	TRBD2	TGTGCCAGCAGCCGAACAACTAGCGGGAGCCACAATGAGCAGTTCTTC	CASSRTTSGSHNEQFF
TRBJ1-2	TRBV10-3	.	15	.	TGTGCCATCAGTGAGAAAGGGGCAGAAGTAGAAGGCTACACCTTC	CAISEKGAEVEGYTF
TRBJ2-6	TRBV5-4	.	15	.	TGTGCCAGCAGTCGAGAGAGCTCTGGGGCCAACGTCCTGACTTTC	CASSRESSGANVLTF
TRBJ2-1	TRBV19	.	13	.	TGTGCCAGCCGGGACATATCGGCAAATGAGCAGTTCTTC	CASRDISANEQFF
TRBJ1-3	TRBV19	.	14	.	TGTGCCAGTAGTCGCGGGACCACTGGAAACACCATATATTTT	CASSRGTTGNTIYF
TRBJ2-1	TRBV5-4	.	15	.	TGTGCCAGCAGCTTGGGGGGGACGGGGGTGGATGAGCAGTTCTTC	CASSLGGTGVDEQFF
TRBJ2-1	TRBV5-1	.	15	TRBD2	TGCGCCAGCAGCTTGGCCCTTAGCGGGTACAATGAGCAGTTCTTC	CASSLALSGYNEQFF
TRBJ1-4	TRBV2	.	14	.	TGTGCCAGCTCCGATGGGGGGGTAGGTGAAAAACTGTTTTTT	CASSDGGVGEKLFF
TRBJ2-1	TRBV2	few	14	TRBD2	TGTGCCAGCAGTGAAGCCCTAGCGGGGGATGAGCAGTTCTTC	CASSEALAGDEQFF
TRBJ2-2	TRBV9	few	15	.	TGTGCCAGCAGCGGGGCTAGCGCGAACACCGGGGAGCTGTTTTTT	CASSGASANTGELFF
TRBJ2-2	TRBV7-9	.	15	TRBD1	TGTGCCAGCAGCTGGGGACAGGGGGACACCGGGGAGCTGTTTTTT	CASSWGQGDTGELFF
TRBJ1-5	TRBV18	.	15	.	TGTGCCAGCTCCGCCGGGAAAAGTCCTAATCAGCCCCAGCATTTT	CASSAGKSPNQPQHF
TRBJ2-1	TRBV6-5	.	14	TRBD2	TGTGCCAGCAGTCTCGGGACTAGCGGCAGTGAGCAGTTCTTC	CASSLGTSGSEQFF
TRBJ1-6	TRBV27	few	14	TRBD1	TGTGCCAGCAGTATAGGACAGGGGTCTTCACCCCTCCACTTT	CASSIGQGSSPLHF
TRBJ1-1	TRBV27	.	13	.	TGTGCCAGCAGTCCCTTATTGAACACTGAAGCTTTCTTT	CASSPLLNTEAFF
TRBJ2-7	TRBV23-1	.	16	TRBD2	TGCGCCAGCAGTCAATCTGGGACTAGCGGGGCCTACGAGCAGTACTTC	CASSQSGTSGAYEQYF
TRBJ2-4	TRBV28	.	14	.	TGTGCCAGCACCCTACGGGGTGCCAAAAACATTCAGTACTTC	CASTLRGAKNIQYF
TRBJ2-5	TRBV19	.	14	.	TGTGCCAGTAGTGCGACAGGAGGAACGGGGACCCAGTACTTC	CASSATGGTGTQYF